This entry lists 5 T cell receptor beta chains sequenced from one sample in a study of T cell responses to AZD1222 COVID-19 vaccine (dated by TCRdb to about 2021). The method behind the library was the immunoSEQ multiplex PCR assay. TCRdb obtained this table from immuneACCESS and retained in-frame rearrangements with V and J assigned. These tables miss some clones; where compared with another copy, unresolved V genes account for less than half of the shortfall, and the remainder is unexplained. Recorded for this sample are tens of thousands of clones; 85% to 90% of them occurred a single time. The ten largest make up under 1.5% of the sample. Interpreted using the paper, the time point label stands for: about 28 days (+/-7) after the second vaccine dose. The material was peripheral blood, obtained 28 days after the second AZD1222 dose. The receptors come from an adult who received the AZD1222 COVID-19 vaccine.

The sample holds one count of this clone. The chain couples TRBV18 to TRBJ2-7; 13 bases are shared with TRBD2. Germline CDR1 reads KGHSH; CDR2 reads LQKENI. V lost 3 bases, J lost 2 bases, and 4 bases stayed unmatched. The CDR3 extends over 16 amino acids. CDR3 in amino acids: CASSPTSGGQTYEQYF. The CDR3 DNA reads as TGTGCCAGCTCACCGACTAGCGGGGGGCAGACCTACGAGCAGTACTTC. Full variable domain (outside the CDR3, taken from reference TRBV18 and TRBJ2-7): NAGVMQNPRHLVRRRGQEARLRCSPMKGHSHVYWYRQLPEEGLKFMVYLQKENIIDESGMPKERFSAEFPKEGPSILRIQQVVRGDSAAYFCASSPTSGGQTYEQYFGPGTRLTVT.

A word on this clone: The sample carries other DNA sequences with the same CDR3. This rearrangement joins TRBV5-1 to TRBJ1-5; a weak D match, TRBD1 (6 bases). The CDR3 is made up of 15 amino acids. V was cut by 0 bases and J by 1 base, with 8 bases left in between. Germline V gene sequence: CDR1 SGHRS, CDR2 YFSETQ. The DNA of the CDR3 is TGCGCCAGCAGCTTGGCTGGGGGCAGCAATCAGCCCCAGCATTTT. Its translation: CASSLAGGSNQPQHF.

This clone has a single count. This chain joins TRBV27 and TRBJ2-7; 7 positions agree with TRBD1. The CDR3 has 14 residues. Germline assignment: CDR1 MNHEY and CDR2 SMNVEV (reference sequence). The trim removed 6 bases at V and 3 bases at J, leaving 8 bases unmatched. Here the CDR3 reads CASRVGQEIYEQYF. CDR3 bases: TGTGCCAGCAGGGTCGGACAGGAAATCTACGAGCAGTACTTC.

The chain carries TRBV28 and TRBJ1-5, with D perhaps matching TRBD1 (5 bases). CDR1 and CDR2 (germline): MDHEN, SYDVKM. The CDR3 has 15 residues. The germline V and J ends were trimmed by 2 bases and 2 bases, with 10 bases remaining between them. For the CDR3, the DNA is TGTGCCAGCAGTTTAGGGACGGCGGGCAATCAGCCCCAGCATTTT. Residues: CASSLGTAGNQPQHF.

The CDR3 spells CAWSGLASNQPQHF. In nucleotides, the CDR3 is TGTGCCTGGAGTGGGCTAGCTTCCAATCAGCCCCAGCATTTT. The chain recombines TRBV30 with TRBJ1-5, with D unclear. There are 14 residues in the CDR3. Between the trimmed V and J ends, which lost 1 base and 3 bases, there was a span of 10 bases. Germline lookup yields CDR1 GTSNPN and CDR2 SVGIG (reference sequence).